The 18 T cell receptor beta chains reported below all come from one sample, sequenced in a study of blood T cell repertoires in COVID-19. Profiling relied on immunoSEQ multiplex PCR, and the TCRdb table lists in-frame clones only, not all of them. The sample includes hundreds of thousands of clones, about 84% of them seen just once. The sample consisted of peripheral blood. The receptors stem from a woman older than 75 with COVID-19, enrolled during active disease.

V is TRBV28 and J is TRBJ2-6; 9 bases align to TRBD1. The CDR3 totals 17 residues. The germline CDR1 and CDR2 sequences are MDHEN and SYDVKM. V was clipped by 3 bases and J by 3 bases; unmatched bases: 6. As DNA, the CDR3 is TGTGCCAGCAGTTTGTGGGGGACAGGGATTGGGGCCAACGTCCTGACTTTC. It codes for CASSLWGTGIGANVLTF. Combining the CDR3 with reference TRBV28 and TRBJ2-6 gives the whole variable domain DVKVTQSSRYLVKRTGEKVFLECVQDMDHENMFWYRQDPGLGLRLIYFSYDVKMKEKGDIPEGYSVSREKKERFSLILESASTNQTSMYLCASSLWGTGIGANVLTFGAGSRLTVL.

CDR3: CASMQEGHGRAFF. The CDR3 DNA sequence: TGTGCCAGCATGCAGGAGGGGCACGGTAGAGCTTTCTTT. The V gene is TRBV6-4, the J gene TRBJ1-1; TRBD1 is a possible D gene (5 bases). Germline CDR1 MRHNA, CDR2 SNTAGT. The CDR3 has 13 residues. The ends were cut back, 7 bases at V and 10 bases at J, with 19 bases in the middle.

This clone was seen only once. The genes are TRBV29-1 and TRBJ2-2, with D tentatively TRBD1 (6 bases). The CDR3 is made up of 13 amino acids. Trimming shortened V by 5 bases and J by 7 bases, and 14 bases separated the two germline ends. Germline CDR1 is SQVTM and CDR2 is ANQGSEA. Written as DNA, the CDR3 is TGCAGCGTTCAGGGGCTATGGGGCGGGGAGCTGTTTTTT. Amino acid sequence: CSVQGLWGGELFF.

The chain combines TRBV27 with TRBJ1-2; D gene ambiguous. Trimming cost V 5 bases and J 2 bases, with 9 bases left between them. CDR1 MNHEY and CDR2 SMNVEV come from the germline V gene (reference sequence). The CDR3 has 13 residues. CDR3 sequence reads: CASSPQKNYGYTF. CDR3 DNA sequence: TGTGCCAGCAGTCCGCAGAAAAACTATGGCTACACCTTC.

V usage is TRBV5-1 and J usage is TRBJ2-5, with 8 bases aligning to TRBD1. Germline-derived CDR1 and CDR2 are SGHRS and YFSETQ. CDR3 length equals 15 residues. The junction had 9 bases not matched to a gene; V was cut back by 7 bases and J by 1 base. CDR3 in amino acids: CASGPTGALQETQYF. The CDR3 coding sequence is TGCGCCAGCGGTCCGACAGGGGCCCTCCAAGAGACCCAGTACTTC.

DNA for the CDR3: TGTGCCAGCAGCTCAAACAGGGGGCAGGGCGGGGAGCTGTTTTTT. As protein: CASSSNRGQGGELFF. The chain uses TRBV7-7 and TRBJ2-2; 9 bases align to TRBD1. The V segment lost 4 bases and the J segment 7 bases; nucleotides outside the gene matches: 7. From germline, CDR1 is SSHAT and CDR2 FNYEAQ (reference sequence). CDR3 length: 15 amino acids.

This clone was found once. This rearrangement joins TRBV5-1 to TRBJ2-3, with TRBD2 identical over 7 bases. The V and J ends lost 1 base and 1 base, in that order; junction bases with no gene match: 3. The CDR3 extends over 15 amino acids. From germline, CDR1 is SGHRS and CDR2 YFSETQ. The chain's CDR3 is CASSLTRGGTDTQYF. The CDR3 DNA reads TGCGCCAGCAGCTTGACCCGGGGGGGCACAGATACGCAGTATTTT. Filled out from reference TRBV5-1 and TRBJ2-3, the complete variable domain reads KAGVTQTPRYLIKTRGQQVTLSCSPISGHRSVSWYQQTPGQGLQFLFEYFSETQRNKGNFPGRFSGRQFSNSRSEMNVSTLELGDSALYLCASSLTRGGTDTQYFGPGTRLTVL.

The chain combines TRBV6-1 with TRBJ1-1, with TRBD1 identical over 8 bases. Germline CDR1 reads MNHNS; CDR2 reads SASEGT. V was pared by 1 base and J by 4 bases, with 8 bases of the junction left unmatched. This CDR3 region has 16 residues. CDR3 region: CASSEGPRQGTTEAFF. The CDR3 coding sequence is TGTGCCAGCAGTGAAGGGCCCCGACAGGGGACCACTGAAGCTTTCTTT.

The chain links TRBV19 to TRBJ1-4; tentatively, D is TRBD1 (6 bases). The CDR3 contains 17 residues. Trimming cost V 5 bases and J 0 bases, with 16 bases left between them. Germline CDR1 and CDR2: LNHDA and SQIVND (reference sequence). The CDR3: CASSDAGTFATNEKLFF. In DNA form, the CDR3 reads TGTGCCAGTAGTGATGCCGGGACATTTGCAACTAATGAAAAACTGTTTTTT.

The chain carries TRBV24-1 and TRBJ2-3; 11 bases are shared with TRBD2. This CDR3 has 18 amino acids. V shed 3 bases, J shed 0 bases, and the junction held 7 bases outside the gene matches. CDR1 and CDR2 (germline): KGHDR, SFDVKD. The CDR3 protein is CATSDVSGGAPSTDTQYF. CDR3 DNA sequence: TGTGCCACCAGTGATGTTAGCGGGGGGGCGCCTAGCACAGATACGCAGTATTTT.

The J gene is TRBJ2-3, the V gene TRBV28, with TRBD2 matching 14 bases. The CDR3 spans 19 residues. Losses at the gene ends were 4 bases for V and 5 bases for J; bases not matched to a gene: 14. CDR1 is MDHEN and CDR2 is SYDVKM in the germline V gene. The CDR3 sequence is CASSSPIRLAGGPIDTQYF. CDR3 nucleotide sequence: TGTGCCAGCAGTTCCCCAATTCGACTAGCGGGGGGGCCTATAGATACGCAGTATTTT.

The chain carries TRBV11-1 and TRBJ2-5; 8 bases match TRBD1. The germline V gene encodes CDR1 SGHAT and CDR2 FQDESV (reference sequence). This CDR3 spans 14 amino acids. Germline trimming cut 4 bases from V and 5 bases from J; bases unmatched to any gene: 6. CDR3 nucleotides: TGTGCCAGCAGCTACCAGACAGGGGTGGAGACCCAGTACTTC. This gives the protein CASSYQTGVETQYF.

The chain is built from TRBV3-1 (or the pseudogene TRBV3-2) and TRBJ2-1; D is possibly TRBD1 (8 bases). The germline CDR1 and CDR2 sequences are LGHDT and YNNKEL (reference sequence). Trimming shortened V by 4 bases and J by 12 bases, and 22 bases separated the two germline ends. This CDR3 region has 15 residues. CDR3 protein: CASSPTALTGEGQFF. CDR3 bases: TGTGCCAGCAGCCCGACGGCCCTGACAGGGGAGGGGCAGTTCTTC.

The chain couples TRBV5-1 to TRBJ1-1; no clear D gene. V was pared by 0 bases and J by 6 bases, with 9 bases between. CDR3 length equals 13 residues. CDR1 and CDR2 from the germline V gene are SGHRS and YFSETQ. CDR3 sequence reads: CASSLGQPSEAFF. The CDR3 DNA reads as TGCGCCAGCAGCTTGGGACAACCTTCTGAAGCTTTCTTT. Drawing the rest from reference TRBV5-1 and TRBJ1-1, the complete variable domain is KAGVTQTPRYLIKTRGQQVTLSCSPISGHRSVSWYQQTPGQGLQFLFEYFSETQRNKGNFPGRFSGRQFSNSRSEMNVSTLELGDSALYLCASSLGQPSEAFFGQGTRLTVV.

This clone appeared a few times. The V gene is TRBV2, the J gene TRBJ1-5, with D possibly being TRBD1 (6 bases). Germline V CDR1 and CDR2: SNHLY, FYNNEI. This CDR3 comprises 13 residues. Deletions cut 7 bases from V and 6 bases from J, with 13 bases between. In nucleotides, the CDR3 is TGTGCCAGCACCCGGACAGCGACTCAGCCCCAGCATTTT. Its protein is CASTRTATQPQHF. The full variable domain, rest sourced from reference TRBV2 and TRBJ1-5, is EPEVTQTPSHQVTQMGQEVILRCVPISNHLYFYWYRQILGQKVEFLVSFYNNEISEKSEIFDDQFSVERPDGSNFTLKIRSTKLEDSAMYFCASTRTATQPQHFGDGTRLSIL.

This clone came up a few times. The chain employs TRBV19 and TRBJ1-5; 9 positions agree with TRBD1. The CDR3 runs to 16 residues. CDR1 is LNHDA and CDR2 is SQIVND in the germline V gene (reference sequence). J was trimmed by 5 bases and V by 4 bases; bases with no gene match: 9. The CDR3 here is CASSKRDRERDQPQHF. The CDR3 coding sequence is TGTGCCAGTAGTAAACGGGACAGGGAGAGAGATCAGCCCCAGCATTTT.

The chain couples TRBV28 to TRBJ1-1, with TRBD1 matching 9 bases. V shed 5 bases and J 6 bases; nucleotides not matched to a gene: 10. CDR3 length: 15 amino acids. CDR1 is MDHEN and CDR2 is SYDVKM in the germline V gene. The CDR3, as DNA: TGTGCCAGCAGTGAGAACAGGGGGCTGAGGCCTGAAGCTTTCTTT. Translation gives CASSENRGLRPEAFF.

V gene TRBV10-2 combines with J gene TRBJ1-5; D call uncertain. Germline lookup yields CDR1 WSHSY and CDR2 SAAADI. CDR3 length: 13 residues. The V gene lost 3 bases and the J gene lost 4 bases, with 7 bases spanning the gap. The CDR3 sequence: CASSDRKNQPQHF. CDR3 DNA: TGCGCCAGCAGTGACAGGAAAAATCAGCCCCAGCATTTT.